The present TCR beta chain was sequenced within a study of cytomegalovirus exposure and HLA in healthy donors. Study as a whole: Unique TCR beta sequences numbering approximately 120 million came from 150 million to 200 million T cells in an earlier analysis.

A multiplex PCR was run with 60 Vbeta primers and 13 Jbeta primers. Method: immunoSEQ multiplex PCR; TCRdb's copy keeps in-frame clones and lacks some. Of around 270,000 clones in the sample, 80% were seen once. This clone was observed once. The sequence came from a girl aged 2-9 years in good health and CMV-seronegative. Source material: PBMCs.

In DNA form, the CDR3 reads TGTGCCAGCAGTGAAACGGTTACAGGGGGCAATGGCTACACCTTC. It translates to CASSETVTGGNGYTF. This chain connects TRBV2 to TRBJ1-2; 9 bases are a match to TRBD1. V lost 2 bases, J lost 6 bases, and 7 bases stayed unmatched. Germline CDR1 is SNHLY and CDR2 is FYNNEI. The CDR3 contains 15 residues.